The subject of this entry is one TCR beta chain. The CDR3 length is 14 residues. The germline V gene has CDR1 LNHDA and CDR2 SQIVND (reference sequence). The V end lost 4 bases, the J end lost 0 bases, and 7 bases lay between the germline ends. This specimen belongs to a study of blood T cell repertoires in COVID-19. About the study: COVID-19 samples from acute and convalescent phases originated in the United States, Italy and Spain.

Original handling: Cell counts per sample came from amplifying reference gene primers. TCRdb's copy holds only in-frame clones and misses some; the assay was immunoSEQ multiplex PCR. The DNA gave D and trimming, while V, J and clone size come from that table. The data contain about 58,000 clones, 88% of them seen just once; the ten biggest clones take up 8% to 9%. J is TRBJ1-3 and V is TRBV19; D remains unclear. The clonotype originates from a woman in her 70s with active COVID-19. The specimen was peripheral blood. The CDR3 reads CASSTELSGNTIYF. CDR3 nucleotides: TGTGCCAGTAGTACGGAGCTCTCTGGAAACACCATATATTTT.